This TCR beta chain comes out of a study of blood T cell repertoires in COVID-19. Study-wide context: Acute and convalescent COVID-19 samples came from the United States, Italy and Spain. T cells, B-cell-depleted T cells, or PBMCs supplied cDNA or gDNA.

Original methodology: The authors estimated nucleated cell counts from reference gene primer amplification. The table came from immunoSEQ multiplex PCR; TCRdb's copy has only in-frame clones and leaves some out. Clone size and V and J calls were adopted from that table, with D and trimming inferred from the DNA. Of almost 200,000 clones listed, around 81% are singletons. One Seattle source followed patients from active infection through their disease course. Sequencing was done on a sample of peripheral blood. This receptor was identified in a man in his fifties or sixties with COVID-19, enrolled during active disease.

The CDR3 nucleotides are TGTGCCAGCAAGACTAGGGGTCTTGGAAACACCATATATTTT. Translating it yields CASKTRGLGNTIYF. The chain links TRBV9 to TRBJ1-3; tentative D call: TRBD1 (5 bases). V lost 6 bases to trimming and J lost 3 bases, with 13 bases between them. The CDR3 runs to 14 residues. Per germline, CDR1 SGDLS and CDR2 YYNGEE. The variable domain in full, completed from reference TRBV9 and TRBJ1-3, reads DSGVTQTPKHLITATGQRVTLRCSPRSGDLSVYWYQQSLDQGLQFLIQYYNGEERAKGNILERFSAQQFPDLHSELNLSSLELGDSALYFCASKTRGLGNTIYFGEGSWLTVV.